Reported below is one T cell receptor beta chain. Repertoires were generated with immunoSEQ multiplex PCR, while TCRdb's copy carries only in-frame clones and drops some. The sample lists around 57,000 clones; about nine tenths were seen once. The data were obtained in a study of T cell changes during pregnancy in multiple sclerosis. V was clipped by 2 bases and J by 4 bases; unmatched bases: 9. The CDR3 runs 16 residues. Per germline, CDR1 LNHDA and CDR2 SQIVND (reference sequence). The clonotype was recovered from a female donor in good health, enrolled as a control in a pregnancy study. The chain uses TRBV19 and TRBJ1-2, with 8 bases lining up with TRBD1. Sample: peripheral blood, taken in the third trimester of pregnancy. The CDR3 DNA reads as TGTGCCAGTAGTATACCCTCCAGGGGGCTAGGCTATGGCTACACCTTC. Translation gives CASSIPSRGLGYGYTF.